The 16 T cell receptor beta chains reported below all come from one sample, sequenced in a study of blood T cells in healthy people across ages. It was with a sample-barcoded 5' primer and a J-beta primer mix that a second PCR of roughly 6 to 12 cycles was run. TCRdb redid the calling of the 5' RACE reads with MiXCR, one entry per CDR3 protein. This sample has around 1,500,000 distinct CDR3 sequences, with about 30% found just once. Sequencing was carried out using blood. The receptors were sampled from a woman aged 30 to 39 in good health.

The chain uses TRBV7-8 and TRBJ2-7, with 9 nucleotides matching TRBD2. After removal of 1 base from V and 3 bases from J, the junction contained 7 bases not matched to a gene. Germline V gene data show CDR1 as SGHVS and CDR2 as FQNEAQ. This CDR3 comprises 16 residues. Here the CDR3 reads CASSLGTAGGGYEQYF. In DNA form, the CDR3 reads TGTGCCAGCAGCTTAGGAACTGCGGGAGGGGGCTACGAGCAGTACTTC. The variable domain in full, with the rest retrieved from reference TRBV7-8 and TRBJ2-7, is GAGVSQSPRYKVAKRGQDVALRCDPISGHVSLFWYQQALGQGPEFLTYFQNEAQLDKSGLPSDRFFAERPEGSVSTLKIQRTQQEDSAVYLCASSLGTAGGGYEQYFGPGTRLTVT.

Concerning this clonotype: One end of the junction is discordant with germline, which a read error may explain. The V call is TRBV9, the J call TRBJ2-2; TRBD1 aligns across 10 bases. Germline V gene lookup returns CDR1 SGDLS and CDR2 YYNGEE. The CDR3 totals 15 residues. The chain's CDR3 is CASSVGQGGTGERFF. For the CDR3, the DNA is TGTGCCAGCAGCGTCGGACAGGGGGGCACCGGGGAGCGGTTTTTT. The full variable domain, its missing parts supplied by reference TRBV9 and TRBJ2-2, is DSGVTQTPKHLITATGQRVTLRCSPRSGDLSVYWYQQSLDQGLQFLIQYYNGEERAKGNILERFSAQQFPDLHSELNLSSLELGDSALYFCASSVGQGGTGERFFGEGSRLTVL.

A remark on this clonotype: One base away lies a much larger clone, so this may be a sequencing read error. The CDR3 is CTSIRGGGYNEQFF. Here the CDR3 DNA reads TGTACCAGCATCAGGGGCGGGGGATACAATGAGCAGTTCTTC. The chain carries TRBV12-3 or TRBV12-4 and TRBJ2-1; D possibly corresponds to TRBD2 (7 bases). The CDR3 spans 14 residues.

About this clonotype itself: The junction differs from germline at one of its ends, possibly a read error. This chain uses TRBV7-2 with TRBJ2-7; D unclear. There are 14 residues in the CDR3. CDR1 and CDR2 (germline): SGHTA, FQGNSA. The CDR3 region has the DNA TGTGCCTGCAGCCGCTCCGGTACTTCCTACGAGCAGTACTTC. Translating gives CACSRSGTSYEQYF.

There are a few counts of this clonotype. The genes are TRBV5-1 and TRBJ1-2; TRBD1 agrees at 7 bases. The trim removed 2 bases at V and 2 bases at J, leaving 9 bases unmatched. The CDR3 is 16 residues long. Looked up from germline, CDR1 is SGHRS and CDR2 is YFSETQ. CDR3: CASSFGQSRGNYGYTF. CDR3 in DNA: TGCGCCAGCAGCTTTGGGCAGTCCAGGGGGAACTATGGCTACACCTTC.

There are a few counts of this clonotype. Since a much larger clone is just one base distant, this may be a read error. V and J are TRBV25-1 and TRBJ1-1; no clear D gene. The germline gives CDR1 MGHDK, CDR2 SYGVNS. Trimming cost V 2 bases and J 4 bases, with 8 bases left between them. The CDR3 spans 13 residues. The chain's CDR3 is CASSEPRSTEAFF. Here the CDR3 DNA reads TGTGCCAGCAGTGAACCGAGGAGCACTGAAGCTTTCTTT. Filled out from reference TRBV25-1 and TRBJ1-1, the complete variable domain reads EADIYQTPRYLVIGTGKKITLECSQTMGHDKMYWYQQDPGMELHLIHYSYGVNSTEKGDLSSESTVSRIRTEHFPLTLESARPSHTSQYLCASSEPRSTEAFFGQGTRLTVV.

This clonotype was recorded many times. The V and J genes are TRBV25-1 and TRBJ2-5; 15 nucleotides line up with TRBD2. V shed 8 bases, J shed 5 bases, and the junction held 9 bases outside the gene matches. The length of the CDR3 is 16 residues. Germline V gene lookup returns CDR1 MGHDK and CDR2 SYGVNS. CDR3 amino acids: CASQRGLAGGWETQYF. The CDR3 region has the DNA TGTGCCAGCCAGAGGGGACTAGCGGGGGGTTGGGAGACCCAGTACTTC.

The chain joins TRBV7-2 to TRBJ2-3; tentatively, D is TRBD2 (6 bases). V gave up 5 bases and J gave up 2 bases, with 17 bases separating them. CDR3 length equals 16 residues. Germline lookup yields CDR1 SGHTA and CDR2 FQGNSA. The CDR3 DNA is TGTGCCAGCAGCATCACCGGGACTTCCTCCACAGATACGCAGTATTTT. As protein: CASSITGTSSTDTQYF.

This clonotype was seen more than once but under ten times. The chain uses TRBV7-2 and TRBJ2-5, with 10 bases matching TRBD2. J lost 4 bases, V lost 1 base, and 3 bases had no gene match. This CDR3 has 15 amino acids. Germline V gene data show CDR1 as SGHTA and CDR2 as FQGNSA. CDR3: CASSLVSGGVETQYF. The CDR3 DNA reads as TGTGCCAGCAGCTTAGTGAGCGGGGGGGTAGAGACCCAGTACTTC. The complete variable domain, with remaining parts taken from reference TRBV7-2 and TRBJ2-5, reads GAGVSQSPSNKVTEKGKDVELRCDPISGHTALYWYRQSLGQGLEFLIYFQGNSAPDKSGLPSDRFSAERTGGSVSTLTIQRTQQEDSAVYLCASSLVSGGVETQYFGPGTRLLVL.

This chain links TRBV20-1 with TRBJ2-4, with 7 positions matching TRBD2. Germline V lookup: CDR1 DFQATT, CDR2 SNEGSKA (reference sequence). The trim removed 2 bases at V and 6 bases at J, leaving 4 bases unmatched. This CDR3 is 13 amino acids long. Here the CDR3 DNA reads TGCAGTGCTAGATCGGGGGGAGTAAACATTCAGTACTTC. Translated, it gives CSARSGGVNIQYF.

Worth noting for this clonotype: A read error is possible here, since a much larger clone lies one base away. V is TRBV20-1 and J is TRBJ2-1; TRBD2 matches 12 bases. Trimming took 5 bases from V and 3 from J; bases not matched to a gene: 11. CDR3 length: 17 residues. Germline V gene lookup returns CDR1 DFQATT and CDR2 SNEGSKA (reference sequence). CDR3 protein: CSALHPSGRVVYNEQFF. CDR3 sequence (DNA): TGCAGTGCTCTTCATCCTAGCGGGAGGGTCGTCTACAATGAGCAGTTCTTC.

In its sample, this clonotype was seen many times. The chain links TRBV20-1 to TRBJ2-1; TRBD2 matches 8 bases. J was trimmed by 8 bases and V by 6 bases; bases with no gene match: 6. CDR1 is DFQATT and CDR2 is SNEGSKA in the germline V gene (reference sequence). This CDR3 has 12 residues. DNA for the CDR3: TGCAGTGCAGGGACTAGTTGGGATGAGCAGTTCTTC. Its translation: CSAGTSWDEQFF.

With regard to this clonotype: One end of the junction is discordant with germline, which a read error may explain. The chain combines TRBV5-1 with TRBJ2-1; maybe TRBD2 (6 bases). The germline gives CDR1 SGHRS, CDR2 YFSETQ. CDR3 length: 15 residues. The CDR3 DNA sequence: TGCGCCAACAGCTTAGGCGGCGCTGGAGGGGCGGAGCAGTTCTTC. Residues: CANSLGGAGGAEQFF.

As to this clonotype: Given a much more abundant clone one base away, this may be a read error. V usage is TRBV10-3 and J usage is TRBJ2-5; 7 bases agree with TRBD1. CDR1 is ENHRY, CDR2 SYGVKD, per germline. The CDR3 runs 13 residues. The CDR3 protein is CAISRQGQETEYF. The CDR3 bases are TGTGCCATCAGTCGACAGGGCCAAGAGACCGAGTACTTC.

This clonotype has ten or more counts. The J gene is TRBJ2-7, the V gene TRBV5-1; 11 bases map to TRBD2. Trimming cost V 3 bases and J 2 bases; bases outside gene matches: 7. The CDR3 spans 16 residues. Germline-derived CDR1 and CDR2 are SGHRS and YFSETQ. The CDR3 DNA reads as TGCGCCAGCAGCTGGGGTTCGACTAGCGGGACCTACGAGCAGTACTTC. It translates to CASSWGSTSGTYEQYF.

This clonotype was observed a few times. J is TRBJ1-6 and V is TRBV6-2 or TRBV6-3; TRBD1 matches at 9 bases. V lost 6 bases, J lost 6 bases, and 6 bases stayed unmatched. CDR1 and CDR2 from the germline V gene are MNHEY and SVGEGT. CDR3 size: 15 residues. The CDR3 DNA reads as TGTGCCAGCAGCCGATCGGGACAGGGTAATTCACCCCTCCACTTT. Translated, it gives CASSRSGQGNSPLHF.